This paragraph reports one T cell receptor beta chain. Source study methods: Estimated nucleated cell counts came from reference gene primer amplification. The assay was immunoSEQ multiplex PCR, and TCRdb's table has in-frame clones only and misses some. The D gene and trimming were derived from the DNA, and the V and J assignments and clone size from that table. The sample includes approximately 59,000 clones, roughly four fifths seen only once; the top ten take under 40%. The sample belongs to a study of blood T cell repertoires in COVID-19. Overall study context: Acute and convalescent COVID-19 specimens originated in the United States, Italy and Spain. PBMCs, B-cell-depleted T cells, or T cells provided the cDNA or gDNA that made up the material.

Germline lookup yields CDR1 MGHDK and CDR2 SYGVNS. V was cut by 4 bases and J by 1 base, with 8 bases left in between. This CDR3 region has 14 residues. This receptor was obtained from a man in his 60s with COVID-19, enrolled during active disease. V is TRBV25-1 and J is TRBJ1-3; D is possibly TRBD1 (5 bases). The sequencing input was peripheral blood. CDR3 coding DNA: TGTGCCAGCAGTGGTCAGGGTTCTGGAAACACCATATATTTT. Its protein is CASSGQGSGNTIYF.